The 3 T cell receptor beta chains listed next were all sequenced from one sample in a study of CD8+CD57+ T cells in acquired aplastic anemia. CD8+CD57+ cell expansion, shown by flow cytometry, had occurred in the patients selected for sequencing. The template for TCR beta VDJ and CDR3 sequence profiling was genomic DNA. TCRdb recomputed calls from the reads with MiXCR, one row per CDR3 protein. The table shows around 500,000 distinct CDR3 sequences, with over 25% occurring only once. Sequences were obtained from sorted CD4+, CD8+, or CD8+CD57+ T cells (not recorded which) from PBMCs. The receptor set was obtained from a human donor with aplastic anemia.

The chain has TRBV20-1 and TRBJ1-5; D remains unclear. There are 13 residues in the CDR3. Germline-derived CDR1 and CDR2 are DFQATT and SNEGSKA (reference sequence). V was pared by 6 bases and J by 13 bases, with 22 bases between. The CDR3 sequence: CSAIDPKGGSQHF. CDR3 DNA sequence: TGCAGTGCCATAGACCCTAAAGGTGGGTCTCAGCATTTT.

Details on this clonotype: At one boundary the junction diverges from the germline segment, which might be a read error. The rearrangement joins TRBV9 to TRBJ1-3; D remains unclear. This CDR3 contains 15 residues. Germline V lookup: CDR1 SGDLS, CDR2 YYNGEE. The CDR3 nucleotides read TGTGCCAGCAACGTAGATCTCGCCTCTGGAAACACCATATATTTT. It translates to CASNVDLASGNTIYF.

This chain links TRBV4-2 with TRBJ2-5, with 9 bases lining up with TRBD1. Germline V lookup: CDR1 LGHNA, CDR2 YNFKEQ. J lost 5 bases, V lost 2 bases, and 15 bases had no gene match. The CDR3 covers 18 residues. The CDR3 is CASSQLEWGQGKVETQYF. The CDR3 DNA reads TGTGCCAGCAGCCAACTGGAGTGGGGACAGGGAAAGGTGGAGACCCAGTACTTC.